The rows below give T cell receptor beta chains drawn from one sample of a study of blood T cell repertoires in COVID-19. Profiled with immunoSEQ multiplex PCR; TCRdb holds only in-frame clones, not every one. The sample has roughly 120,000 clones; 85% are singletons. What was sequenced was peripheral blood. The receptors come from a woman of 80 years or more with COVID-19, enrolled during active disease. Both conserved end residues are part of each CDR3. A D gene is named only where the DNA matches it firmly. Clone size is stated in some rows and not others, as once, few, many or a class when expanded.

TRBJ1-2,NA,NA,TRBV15,TGTGCCACCAGCGCCAGGGGAGATGGCTACACCTTC,CATSARGDGYTF
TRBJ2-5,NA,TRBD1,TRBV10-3,TGTGCCATCAGTGAGACAGACAGGGGCGAGACCCAGTACTTC,CAISETDRGETQYF
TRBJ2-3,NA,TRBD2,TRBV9,TGTGCCAGCAGCGTAGATTTAGGCGGGAGAGGCACAGATACGCAGTATTTT,CASSVDLGGRGTDTQYF
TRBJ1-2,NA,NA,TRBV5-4,TGTGCCAGCAGCTCCCCAGGGCGATTAGAGGGCTACACCTTC,CASSSPGRLEGYTF
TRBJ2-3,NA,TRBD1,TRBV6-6,TGTGCCAGCAGTTATGGACAGGGGTCAGATACGCAGTATTTT,CASSYGQGSDTQYF
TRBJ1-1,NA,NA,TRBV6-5,TGTGCCAGCAGGACCGGGACAAGAGGAGTCACTGAAGCTTTCTTT,CASRTGTRGVTEAFF
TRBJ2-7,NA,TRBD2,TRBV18,TGTGCCAGCTCACCGGGACTAGCGGGTCCCTACGAGCAGTACTTC,CASSPGLAGPYEQYF
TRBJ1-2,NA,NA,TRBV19,TGTGCCAGTAGTATAGGTCGGACAACTAACTATGGCTACACCTTC,CASSIGRTTNYGYTF
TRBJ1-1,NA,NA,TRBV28,TGTGCCAGCAGAATGAGGGGGGGCATTAGGAACACTGAAGCTTTCTTT,CASRMRGGIRNTEAFF
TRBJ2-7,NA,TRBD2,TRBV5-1,TGCGCCAGCAGATCAACTAGCGGGAGCTCCTACGAGCAGTACTTC,CASRSTSGSSYEQYF
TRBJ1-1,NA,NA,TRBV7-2,TGTGCCAGCAGCCCGCCTAGGAACACTGAAGCTTTCTTT,CASSPPRNTEAFF
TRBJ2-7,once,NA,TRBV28,TGTGCCAGCAGTTTAGGAGGGACCCGAATCGAAAACTACGAGCAGTACTTC,CASSLGGTRIENYEQYF
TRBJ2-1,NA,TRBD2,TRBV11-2,TGTGCCAGCACCTTAGCGGGAGGTACCAATGAGCAGTTCTTC,CASTLAGGTNEQFF
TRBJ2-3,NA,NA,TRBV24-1,TGTGCCACCAGTGACGCTCGTAGTTCTAGCACAGATACGCAGTATTTT,CATSDARSSSTDTQYF
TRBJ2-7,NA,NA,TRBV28,TGTGCCAGCAGTCTCGGGGGAGAGATCTACGAGCAGTACTTC,CASSLGGEIYEQYF
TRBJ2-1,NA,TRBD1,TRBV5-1,TGCGCCAGCAGCCCGGGACAGGGGGCAGGGGAGCAGTTCTTC,CASSPGQGAGEQFF
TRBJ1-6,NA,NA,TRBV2,TGTGCCAGCAGCTATACGGGATCACCCCTCCACTTT,CASSYTGSPLHF
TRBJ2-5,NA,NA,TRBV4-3,TGCGCCAGCAGCCAAGATGGGGGGAGCCAGTACTTC,CASSQDGGSQYF
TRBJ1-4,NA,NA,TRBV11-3,TGTGCCAGCAGCTATGCCTCGCCTCGGGGGATTGAAAAACTGTTTTTT,CASSYASPRGIEKLFF
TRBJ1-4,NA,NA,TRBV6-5,TGTGCCAGCAGCATAACAAGGAGAGAAAAACTGTTTTTT,CASSITRREKLFF
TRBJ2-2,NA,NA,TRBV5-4,TGTGCCAGCAGCCCCGTCGGAGGGTCGAAGACCGGGGAGCTGTTTTTT,CASSPVGGSKTGELFF
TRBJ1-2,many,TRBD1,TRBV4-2,TGTGCCAGCAGCTCGACAGGGGGCTCTGGCTACACCTTC,CASSSTGGSGYTF
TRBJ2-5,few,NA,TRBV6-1,TGTGCCAGCAGTGAAGAGAACTGGGGCACCGCCCAAGAGACCCAGTACTTC,CASSEENWGTAQETQYF
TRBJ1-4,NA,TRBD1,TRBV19,TGTGCCAGTAGTATTATTGTCCAGGGGGCCGGAGCAACTAATGAAAAACTGTTTTTT,CASSIIVQGAGATNEKLFF
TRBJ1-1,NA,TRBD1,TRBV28,TGTGCCAGCAGTTTGGGAGGGGGACAGGGAAGGACTGAAGCTTTCTTT,CASSLGGGQGRTEAFF
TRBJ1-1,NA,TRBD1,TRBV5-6,TGTGCCAGCAGCTCTGGACAGGGGGCTTCGAACACTGAAGCTTTCTTT,CASSSGQGASNTEAFF
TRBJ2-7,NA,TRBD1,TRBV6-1,TGTGCCAGCAGTGAAGAAGGGGGCGCCTCCTACGAGCAGTACTTC,CASSEEGGASYEQYF
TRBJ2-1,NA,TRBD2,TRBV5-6,TGTGCCAGCGAACCGACTAGCGGGTTTAACAATGAGCAGTTCTTC,CASEPTSGFNNEQFF
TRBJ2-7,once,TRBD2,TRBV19,TGTGCCAGTAGTACTCAGGGCCTGGCTAGCGGCTACGAGCAGTACTTC,CASSTQGLASGYEQYF
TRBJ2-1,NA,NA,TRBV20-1,TGCAGTGCTAGGTCCTCGGGTGAGCAGTTCTTC,CSARSSGEQFF
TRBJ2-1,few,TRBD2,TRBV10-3,TGTGCCATCAGTGAGTTTGGGACTAGCGGATCCTACAATGAGCAGTTCTTC,CAISEFGTSGSYNEQFF
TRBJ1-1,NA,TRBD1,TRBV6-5,TGTGCCAGCAGTCTCATACGGGACAGGGTGACTGAAGCTTTCTTT,CASSLIRDRVTEAFF
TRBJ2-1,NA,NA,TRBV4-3,TGCGCCAGCAGCCAAGTAGGCGGGACCTACAATGAGCAGTTCTTC,CASSQVGGTYNEQFF
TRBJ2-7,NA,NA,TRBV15,TGTGCCACCAGCAGAGATTTCGGGGTCGAGCAGTACTTC,CATSRDFGVEQYF
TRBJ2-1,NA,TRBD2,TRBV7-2,TGTGCCAGCAGCTCCGGACTAGCCGGGGAGCAGTTCTTC,CASSSGLAGEQFF
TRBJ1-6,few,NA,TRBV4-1,TGCGCCAGCAGCCAAGATCCGGGGGGTCGGTCACCCCTCCACTTT,CASSQDPGGRSPLHF
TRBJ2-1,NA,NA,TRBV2,TGTGCCAGCAGTGAATCGGGAATCGAGCAGTTCTTC,CASSESGIEQFF
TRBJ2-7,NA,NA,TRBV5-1,TGCGCCAGCAGCTTGGGGGCAGGGTGGGAGCAGTACTTC,CASSLGAGWEQYF
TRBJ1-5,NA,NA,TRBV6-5,TGTGCCAGCAGTTACTCGGGGGGTGGCCAGCCCCAGCATTTT,CASSYSGGGQPQHF
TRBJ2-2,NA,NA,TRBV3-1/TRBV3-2,TGTGCCAGCAGCCAGAGCGGACAGACTCACACCGGGGAGCTGTTTTTT,CASSQSGQTHTGELFF
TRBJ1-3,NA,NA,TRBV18,TGTGCCAGCTCACCACAAGGAGACACCATATATTTT,CASSPQGDTIYF
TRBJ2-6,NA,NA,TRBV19,TGTGCCAGTAGTCCAGCCGGGACTGGGGCCAACGTCCTGACTTTC,CASSPAGTGANVLTF
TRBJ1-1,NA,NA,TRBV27,TGTGCCAGCAGTAAAGAGGTCGGAAACACTGAAGCTTTCTTT,CASSKEVGNTEAFF
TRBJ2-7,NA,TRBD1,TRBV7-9,TGTGCCAGCAGCTTGGTACAGGGGTCTCACTACGAGCAGTACTTC,CASSLVQGSHYEQYF
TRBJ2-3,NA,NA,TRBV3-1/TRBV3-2,TGTGCCAGCAGCCAAGTCGGGGGAGATACGCAGTATTTT,CASSQVGGDTQYF
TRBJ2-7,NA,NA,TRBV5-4,TGTGCCAGCAGCCCCGGGGGGCTAGGGCCCTACGAGCAGTACTTC,CASSPGGLGPYEQYF
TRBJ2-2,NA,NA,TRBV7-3,TGTGCCAGCAGCTTAAAGGCCATCGGGGATTCGAACACCGGGGAGCTGTTTTTT,CASSLKAIGDSNTGELFF
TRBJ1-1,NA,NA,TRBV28,TGTGCCAGCAGCTTGACAGTGAACACTGAAGCTTTCTTT,CASSLTVNTEAFF
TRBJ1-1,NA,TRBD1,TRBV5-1,TGCGCCAGCAGCCCAGGACAGGGCGCTGAAGCTTTCTTT,CASSPGQGAEAFF
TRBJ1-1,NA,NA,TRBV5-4,TGTGCCAGCAGCCCCCCCCCGAGGGCCCTGAACACTGAAGCTTTCTTT,CASSPPPRALNTEAFF
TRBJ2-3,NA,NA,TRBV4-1,TGCGCCAGCAGCCAATCCGACACCTCCGAACAGTATTTT,CASSQSDTSEQYF
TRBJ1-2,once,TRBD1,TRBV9,TGTGCCAGCAGCCCTCGTTCCTCCGGGACAGGGAGCGGCTATGGCTACACCTTC,CASSPRSSGTGSGYGYTF
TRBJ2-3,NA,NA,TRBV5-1,TGCGCCAGCAGCCATTCCAGGGTCTCTACTAGCACAGATACGCAGTATTTT,CASSHSRVSTSTDTQYF
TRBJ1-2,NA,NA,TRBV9,TGTGCCAGCAGCGTCCAAGCGGGCAACTATGGCTACACCTTC,CASSVQAGNYGYTF
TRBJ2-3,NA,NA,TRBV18,TGTGCCAGCTCACCACTCCTGACAGGCACAGATACGCAGTATTTT,CASSPLLTGTDTQYF
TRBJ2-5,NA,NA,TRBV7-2,TGTGCCAGCAGCCGGTCAGGGATGGAGACCCAGTACTTC,CASSRSGMETQYF
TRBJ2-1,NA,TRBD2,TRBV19,TGTGCCAGTAGTATAGAGGGCGGGAGCTCCTACAATGAGCAGTTCTTC,CASSIEGGSSYNEQFF
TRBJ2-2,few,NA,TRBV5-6,TGTGCCAGCGTCAGGGGACGGAACACCGGGGAGCTGTTTTTT,CASVRGRNTGELFF
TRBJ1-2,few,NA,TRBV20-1,TGCAGTGCTAGTTTGACGGGAGCTAACTATGGCTACACCTTC,CSASLTGANYGYTF